One and the same sample provided the 27 T cell receptor beta chains below, sequenced in a study of cytomegalovirus exposure and HLA in healthy donors. Primers: 60 Vbeta forward and 13 Jbeta reverse. Some clones are missing from TCRdb's copy, which holds only in-frame ones; the method was immunoSEQ multiplex PCR. The sample has some 34,000 clones; about 70% are singletons. The sample consisted of PBMCs. The receptor set was obtained from a man between 35 and 55 years old in good health and CMV-seropositive.

This clone appeared a single time. The V and J genes are TRBV6-5 and TRBJ2-3; 7 nucleotides align to TRBD2. Germline V gives CDR1 MNHEY, CDR2 SVGAGI. The length of the CDR3 is 15 residues. Trimming took 6 bases from V and 6 from J; bases not matched to a gene: 12. CDR3 in DNA: TGTGCCAGCAGCCCGTCGGCTGGGGGAGGGGATACGCAGTATTTT. Its protein product is CASSPSAGGGDTQYF.

Only one count was recorded for this clone. This rearrangement joins TRBV19 to TRBJ1-5, with 12 bases fitting TRBD1. CDR3 size: 15 residues. Trimming took 5 bases from V and 7 from J; bases not matched to a gene: 6. The V gene's germline CDR1 is LNHDA and CDR2 SQIVND (reference sequence). Written as DNA, the CDR3 is TGTGCCAGTAGTCTGGGACAGGGGGCCGGGCAGCCCCAGCATTTT. Residues: CASSLGQGAGQPQHF.

The rearrangement joins TRBV5-1 to TRBJ2-1; 10 nucleotides align to TRBD2. Germline-derived CDR1 and CDR2 are SGHRS and YFSETQ. CDR3 length: 14 residues. The J segment lost 6 bases and the V segment lost 3 bases, leaving 3 bases of the junction unmatched. The DNA for the CDR3 is TGCGCCAGCAGCTGGGGACTAGCGAGCAATGAGCAGTTCTTC. Protein: CASSWGLASNEQFF.

The rearrangement uses TRBV4-1 and TRBJ1-4, with TRBD1 as a possible D gene (5 bases). Looked up from germline, CDR1 is MGHRA and CDR2 is YSYEKL. V was clipped by 1 base and J by 10 bases, with 16 bases between them. CDR3 length: 15 residues. The CDR3 DNA sequence: TGCGCCAGCAGCCAAGCTGACAGATATGACGGAAAACTGTTTTTT. Translating it yields CASSQADRYDGKLFF.

This chain links TRBV9 with TRBJ2-7; D might be TRBD1 (6 bases). In germline, CDR1 is SGDLS, CDR2 YYNGEE. The CDR3 totals 15 residues. Trimming pared 3 bases from V and 12 bases from J, leaving 25 bases between. The CDR3: CASSEGPGAEYRRYF. For the CDR3, the DNA is TGTGCCAGCAGCGAAGGACCAGGGGCCGAATACCGTCGGTACTTC.

The rearrangement links TRBV21-1 to TRBJ1-4; TRBD1 is the table's D call and was not checked against the DNA. TRBV21-1 is flagged as a pseudogene. This CDR3 spans 15 amino acids. This CDR3 is CASSKGTGPDEKLFF. CDR3 bases: TGTGCCAGCAGCAAAGGTACAGGGCCTGATGAAAAACTGTTTTTT.

The rearrangement uses TRBV7-9 and TRBJ2-1; 10 nucleotides match TRBD2. The V gene's germline CDR1 is SEHNR and CDR2 FQNEAQ (reference sequence). This CDR3 comprises 15 residues. V shed 5 bases, J shed 7 bases, and the junction held 8 bases outside the gene matches. The CDR3 DNA follows: TGTGCCAGCAGCAAGCGGGGGGGCGGTAGGAATGAGCAGTTCTTC. It translates to CASSKRGGGRNEQFF.

This clone was seen once. The rearrangement links TRBV7-7 to TRBJ2-5; the D gene is possibly TRBD1 (6 bases). CDR1 is SSHAT and CDR2 is FNYEAQ in the germline V gene (reference sequence). The CDR3 is made up of 15 amino acids. The V end lost 5 bases, the J end lost 5 bases, and 18 bases lay between the germline ends. In DNA form, the CDR3 reads TGTGCCAGCAGCCTACTCTTACAGGGTAGTGAGACCCAGTACTTC. It specifies CASSLLLQGSETQYF.

This CDR3 is CASTPGREYNEQFF. CDR3 sequence (DNA): TGTGCCAGTACTCCTGGACGGGAATACAATGAGCAGTTCTTC. V usage is TRBV19 and J usage is TRBJ2-1, with TRBD2 as a possible D gene (5 bases). Trimming took off 7 bases at V and 4 bases at J, with 14 bases between the two ends. Germline values: CDR1 LNHDA, CDR2 SQIVND (reference sequence). The CDR3 has 14 residues.

The sample holds one count of this clone. Mismatch with germline at one junction end may stem from a read error. The chain employs TRBV4-2 and TRBJ2-5; 11 nucleotides agree with TRBD2. This CDR3 region has 17 residues. Germline V lookup: CDR1 LGHNA, CDR2 YNFKEQ. CDR3: CASSQRFLAGGRESQYF. CDR3 coding DNA: TGTGCCAGCAGCCAACGATTTCTAGCGGGGGGCAGAGAGTCCCAGTACTTC.

This chain joins TRBV29-1 and TRBJ1-3; 8 nucleotides line up with TRBD1. V was pared by 4 bases and J by 0 bases, with 5 bases of the junction left unmatched. This CDR3 has 15 amino acids. Germline-derived CDR1 and CDR2 are SQVTM and ANQGSEA. Written as DNA, the CDR3 is TGCAGCGTTGGGCCAGGGGGCAACTCTGGAAACACCATATATTTT. Translated: CSVGPGGNSGNTIYF. Filled out from reference TRBV29-1 and TRBJ1-3, the complete variable domain reads SAVISQKPSRDICQRGTSLTIQCQVDSQVTMMFWYRQQPGQSLTLIATANQGSEATYESGFVIDKFPISRPNLTFSTLTVSNMSPEDSSIYLCSVGPGGNSGNTIYFGEGSWLTVV.

V gene TRBV5-6 combines with J gene TRBJ2-7; D gene uncertain. V lost 0 bases to trimming and J lost 5 bases, with 6 bases between them. Germline V lookup: CDR1 SGHDT, CDR2 YYEEEE. There are 12 residues in the CDR3. The CDR3, as DNA: TGTGCCAGCAGCTTGGTGGCCGACGAGCAGTACTTC. Translating gives CASSLVADEQYF.

The chain joins TRBV19 to TRBJ1-3; 12 nucleotides match TRBD1. After removal of 1 base from V and 7 bases from J, the junction contained 2 bases not matched to a gene. Looked up from germline, CDR1 is LNHDA and CDR2 is SQIVND (reference sequence). CDR3 length: 15 amino acids. The CDR3 here is CASSIVGTGGNTIYF. DNA for the CDR3: TGTGCCAGTAGTATAGTAGGGACAGGGGGCAACACCATATATTTT.

This clone occurred a few times. V gene TRBV7-9 combines with J gene TRBJ2-3; no definite D call. This CDR3 comprises 15 residues. V was trimmed by 4 bases and J by 0 bases, leaving 11 bases between them. Looked up from germline, CDR1 is SEHNR and CDR2 is FQNEAQ (reference sequence). In DNA, the CDR3 is TGTGCCAGCAGCTCTTCGGGTTCTAGCACAGATACGCAGTATTTT. Translation gives CASSSSGSSTDTQYF.

This clone was recorded only once. This chain connects TRBV2 to TRBJ2-2; TRBD2 agrees at 7 bases. This CDR3 region has 15 residues. V shed 3 bases, J shed 4 bases, and the junction held 5 bases outside the gene matches. Germline-derived CDR1 and CDR2 are SNHLY and FYNNEI. The DNA of the CDR3 is TGTGCCAGCAGTGAGTCGCGGGGGTCCACCGGGGAGCTGTTTTTT. As protein: CASSESRGSTGELFF. Complete variable domain (other parts from reference TRBV2 and TRBJ2-2): EPEVTQTPSHQVTQMGQEVILRCVPISNHLYFYWYRQILGQKVEFLVSFYNNEISEKSEIFDDQFSVERPDGSNFTLKIRSTKLEDSAMYFCASSESRGSTGELFFGEGSRLTVL.

The chain links TRBV4-1 to TRBJ1-2; D not resolved. The CDR3 runs 13 residues. V lost 4 bases, J lost 5 bases, and 11 bases lay in between. Per germline, CDR1 MGHRA and CDR2 YSYEKL. The CDR3 sequence: CASSPRGSYGYTF. The CDR3 nucleotides are TGCGCCAGCAGCCCACGTGGCTCATATGGCTACACCTTC.

This chain joins TRBV11-2 and TRBJ2-1; the match to TRBD1 covers 11 bases. Germline CDR1 and CDR2: SGHAT and FQNNGV. V dropped 5 bases and J dropped 7; count of bases not matched to a gene: 7. The CDR3 runs 15 residues. CDR3 nucleotides: TGTGCCAGCAGCGCGTCCGGGACAGGGGGTAATGAGCAGTTCTTC. The encoded protein is CASSASGTGGNEQFF. Drawing the rest from reference TRBV11-2 and TRBJ2-1, the complete variable domain is EAGVAQSPRYKIIEKRQSVAFWCNPISGHATLYWYQQILGQGPKLLIQFQNNGVVDDSQLPKDRFSAERLKGVDSTLKIQPAKLEDSAVYLCASSASGTGGNEQFFGPGTRLTVL.

This rearrangement joins TRBV7-2 to TRBJ1-1, with TRBD1 matching over 11 bases. The germline V gene encodes CDR1 SGHTA and CDR2 FQGNSA. The CDR3 is made up of 20 amino acids. V shed 0 bases, J shed 1 base, and the junction held 13 bases outside the gene matches. DNA for the CDR3: TGTGCCAGCAGCTTAGCTTTTGCGAGGGGACAGGGGGGACGGAACACTGAAGCTTTCTTT. It codes for CASSLAFARGQGGRNTEAFF.

The chain recombines TRBV12-5 with TRBJ1-1, with D tentatively TRBD1 (6 bases). Per germline, CDR1 LGHNT and CDR2 FRNRAP. The germline V and J ends were trimmed by 1 base and 0 bases, with 21 bases remaining between them. The CDR3 is 19 residues long. The chain's CDR3 is CASGLAQDRLGALNTEAFF. CDR3 sequence (DNA): TGTGCTAGTGGTTTGGCGCAAGACAGGTTGGGCGCTCTGAACACTGAAGCTTTCTTT.

The rearrangement links TRBV4-1 to TRBJ1-3, with 7 bases that match TRBD1. The CDR3 sequence is 17 residues long. The V gene's germline CDR1 is MGHRA and CDR2 YSYEKL. J was trimmed by 0 bases and V by 4 bases; bases with no gene match: 9. The CDR3 bases are TGCGCCAGCAGCCCACGGACAGGTTCCCTCTCTGGAAACACCATATATTTT. The encoded protein is CASSPRTGSLSGNTIYF.

CDR3 sequence: CASSVDNTPNYGYTF. Written as DNA, the CDR3 is TGTGCCAGCAGCGTAGATAACACCCCTAACTATGGCTACACCTTC. The chain employs TRBV9 and TRBJ1-2; D not resolved. Trimming cost V 0 bases and J 0 bases, with 9 bases left between them. From germline, CDR1 is SGDLS and CDR2 YYNGEE. CDR3 length: 15 amino acids.

The chain links TRBV7-2 to TRBJ1-6; 9 nucleotides line up with TRBD1. Germline lookup yields CDR1 SGHTA and CDR2 FQGNSA. Trimming at V came to 5 bases and at J to 5 bases, leaving 10 bases not matched to a gene. The CDR3 spans 17 residues. The CDR3 spells CASSPPDRGDNNSPLHF. The CDR3 DNA follows: TGTGCCAGCAGCCCGCCGGACAGGGGCGACAATAATTCACCCCTCCACTTT.

The V call is TRBV28, the J call TRBJ2-1, with D tentatively TRBD1 (5 bases). The germline CDR1 and CDR2 sequences are MDHEN and SYDVKM. The V gene lost 3 bases and the J gene lost 3 bases, with 12 bases spanning the gap. This CDR3 has 15 amino acids. In nucleotides, the CDR3 is TGTGCCAGCAGTTTGCAGGGTAGAAACTACAATGAGCAGTTCTTC. Translation gives CASSLQGRNYNEQFF. Looking up the rest from reference TRBV28 and TRBJ2-1 gives the full variable domain: DVKVTQSSRYLVKRTGEKVFLECVQDMDHENMFWYRQDPGLGLRLIYFSYDVKMKEKGDIPEGYSVSREKKERFSLILESASTNQTSMYLCASSLQGRNYNEQFFGPGTRLTVL.

A few counts support this clone. V gene TRBV14 combines with J gene TRBJ2-1, with 9 bases lining up with TRBD2. Per the germline V gene, CDR1 is SGHDN and CDR2 is FVKESK. Trimming at V came to 2 bases and at J to 9 bases, leaving 5 bases not matched to a gene. The CDR3 runs to 14 residues. CDR3 nucleotide sequence: TGTGCCAGCAGCCAACGCGGGGGGGCTGGTGAGCAGTTCTTC. Amino acids: CASSQRGGAGEQFF.

This clone was picked up one time. This chain joins TRBV29-1 and TRBJ2-3; TRBD2 agrees at 8 bases. V gave up 3 bases and J gave up 6 bases; unmatched junction bases: 11. The germline V gene encodes CDR1 SQVTM and CDR2 ANQGSEA. There are 15 residues in the CDR3. The chain's CDR3 is CSVERTSSSVDTQYF. The DNA for the CDR3 is TGCAGCGTTGAGCGGACTAGCAGTAGTGTTGATACGCAGTATTTT.

J is TRBJ2-7 and V is TRBV6-5, with TRBD2 as a possible D gene (6 bases). The CDR3 consists of 16 residues. V was trimmed by 1 base and J by 4 bases, leaving 17 bases between them. CDR1 is MNHEY, CDR2 SVGAGI, per germline. The CDR3 bases are TGTGCCAGCAGTTACTTTCGGGGGACGGAAAATTACGAGCAGTACTTC. The encoded protein is CASSYFRGTENYEQYF.

This rearrangement joins TRBV7-3 to TRBJ2-2; 8 bases are shared with TRBD1. The V gene end was trimmed by 5 bases and the J gene end by 4 bases; junction bases not matched to a gene: 9. Germline CDR1 reads SGHTA; CDR2 reads FQGTGA. The CDR3 loop spans 16 amino acids. The CDR3 DNA is TGTGCCAGCAGCCTCCGGGGTCAGGGGGCCACCGGGGAGCTGTTTTTT. Amino acid sequence: CASSLRGQGATGELFF. The full variable domain, with the rest looked up from reference TRBV7-3 and TRBJ2-2, is GAGVSQTPSNKVTEKGKYVELRCDPISGHTALYWYRQSLGQGPEFLIYFQGTGAADDSGLPNDRFFAVRPEGSVSTLKIQRTERGDSAVYLCASSLRGQGATGELFFGEGSRLTVL.